The following is a TCR beta chain sequence with its context. This entry is derived from a study of cytomegalovirus exposure and HLA in healthy donors. CDR1 is SGHAT and CDR2 is FQNNGV in the germline V gene. The CDR3 extends over 15 amino acids. V lost 5 bases and J 7 bases, leaving 15 bases between the germline ends. It was with 60 Vbeta and 13 Jbeta primers that the PCR ran. Method: immunoSEQ multiplex PCR; TCRdb's copy keeps in-frame clones and lacks some. The data contain a few hundred thousand clones, about 82% of them singletons. This clonotype originated in a man aged 25 to 40 in good health and CMV-seronegative. This chain links TRBV11-2 with TRBJ1-6; weak D call: TRBD1 (6 bases). Sequenced input: PBMCs. The CDR3, as DNA: TGTGCCAGCAGCATTGACAGGTACCTGAATTCACCCCTCCACTTT. Encoded protein: CASSIDRYLNSPLHF.